This T cell receptor beta chain was sequenced for a study of cytomegalovirus exposure and HLA in healthy donors (dated by TCRdb to about 2017). Background for the entire study: An earlier analysis of under 600 of the donors reported more than 250 Gb of sequence data and 120 million or so unique TCR beta sequences from roughly 180 million T cells. An early release covering around 630 HLA-typed donors comprised approximately 290 gigabases of sequencing data and roughly 85 million unique TCR sequences. The genetic ancestry cluster associated with self-reported Caucasian donors included 80% to 90% of the roughly 390 genotyped donors. The aim of the study was to test whether cataloging public T cell receptors could identify signatures of past pathogen exposure. The T cell repertoires of 550 to 850 subjects were profiled by immunosequencing and related to cytomegalovirus serostatus. Besides the first cohort of roughly 640 subjects, a separate validation cohort made up of roughly 130 different subjects was used. To predict cytomegalovirus infection status, the study combined high-throughput TCR immunosequencing, statistical association of individual TCRs with disease status, and machine learning. In a later analysis, previously published TCR beta repertoires from 550 to 700 donors were re-analyzed and high-resolution HLA genotyping was added so that TCR occurrence patterns could be studied. In the later analysis, no new phenotypic data were used to find candidate immune exposures; instead, reliance was placed on TCR beta sequences and their occurrence across donors. In an earlier analysis of 500 to 650 of the donors, high-throughput TCR beta sequencing was used to judge whether each TCR beta V gene segment behaved as functional or pseudogenic. Donor age, sex, ethnicity and CMV serostatus were collected together with the repertoire data. A later genetic analysis used genome-wide SNP genotypes for about 55% of the 666 donors, treating that subset as a discovery cohort. Every discovery cohort repertoire had been produced on one sequencing platform. Both class I and class II loci were covered by HLA typing, at four-digit resolution. Typing coverage varied by locus: about 629-630 donors for A, B, C, DRB1 and DQB1; roughly 520 for DQA1; over 600 for DPA1; approximately 470 for DPB1. Roughly 5 DR-DQ haplotypes were handled as single units for association and clustering, since linkage in the cohort was strong. Among 350 to 400 genotyped donors of the cohort, an average of roughly 240,000 unique TCR beta nucleotide sequences were sequenced per donor, roughly 20% of them non-productive.

Libraries were made using the immunoSEQ multiplex PCR assay. The multiplex PCR relied on a mix of 60 forward primers for TCR Vbeta segments and 13 reverse primers for TCR Jbeta segments. The CDR3 region of rearranged TCR beta genes was amplified from genomic DNA by a multiplex PCR assay. Amplified TCR beta libraries were sequenced as 87-base-pair reads on the Illumina HiSeq System. Concerning the study's data processing: A later analysis tallied 75 million to 85 million unique TCR beta chains across the 650 to 750 repertoires, and about 10 million of those chains were shared by two or more donors. To remove PCR and sequencing errors, raw reads were error-corrected and collapsed into unique sequences using a nearest-neighbor algorithm that merged closely related sequences. CDR3 sequences were aligned to IMGT reference sequences to assign V, D and J gene segments. Each retained sequence needed at least a six-nucleotide match to both a V gene segment and a J gene segment. Rearrangements were called productive when the CDR3 lacked stop codons and stayed in frame with V and J; all others were non-productive. CDR3 was defined by IMGT convention, running from the second conserved V-encoded cysteine to the conserved J-encoded phenylalanine. The earlier analysis of about 610 of the donors excluded any sequence lacking an unambiguous match to a single V gene segment. In an earlier analysis of about 590 of the donors, a V segment was called functional when productive rearrangements were above 56.7%, and segregating when the standard deviation between donors exceeded 5%. To diagnose cytomegalovirus status from the catalog of TCR beta chain sequences, a statistical classification framework was built. A later analysis assigned V and J genes by comparing TCR nucleotide sequences with IMGT/GENE-DB human TR gene sequences. In a later analysis, CDR3 sequences and most-parsimonious VDJ recombination scenarios were assigned using the TCRdist pipeline. In a later analysis, each TCR beta chain was defined by its CDR3 amino acid sequence together with its V-gene family, and reads lacking a unique V-gene family were excluded. To address suspected cross-contamination and a sequencing artifact, a later analysis removed 592 highly shared, low-generation-probability nucleotide sequences. A later analysis calculated a clonal expansion index for each public chain from normalized within-repertoire ranks of inferred template counts. In a later analysis, generation probabilities were computed with a VDJ recombination model fitted to out-of-frame rearrangements, and the resulting probabilities were checked against IGoR. A later analysis scored TCR-TCR, TCR-HLA and TCR-CMV co-occurrence with hypergeometric tests, applying a repertoire-size bias correction to TCR pairs. In a later analysis, false discovery rates were estimated by permuting HLA or CMV assignments 20 times. In a later analysis, co-occurring TCRs were grouped using DBSCAN, with TCRdist sequence similarity added in when clustering inside HLA-allele-positive subsets. Co-occurrence clustering excluded repertoires with fewer than 30,000 or more than 120,000 public chains, plus five with anomalous nucleotide sharing. TCRdb carries this immuneACCESS record with in-frame sequences only. Its versions omit some clonotypes, under half of them owing to an unresolved V gene in the studies checked, with the rest unexplained. V and J calls and clone size come straight from that table; D and trimming were deduced from the DNA. This sample gives some 98,000 clones in total; about 81% of them show up just once. Together, the top ten hold roughly 1.4% of the sample.

Results and caveats for the whole study, not just this receptor: In a later genetic analysis, fewer N-insertions in productive TCRs were reported among donors in an Asian-associated ancestry cluster than the approximately 710-donor mean. A few of the identified cytomegalovirus-associated TCR beta chains were confirmed in vitro to be specific for cytomegalovirus antigens. In an earlier analysis of roughly 560 of the donors, most TCR beta V segments were observed in productive rearrangements about 90% or about 30% of the time, broadly matching IMGT annotations. A later analysis found that most CMV-associated TCR beta chains appeared HLA-restricted, with HLA associations seemingly driven largely by CMV exposure. Presence/absence analyses assumed roughly uniform sequencing depth across donors, an assumption that may not hold. In a later genetic analysis, a missense DCLRE1C variant was associated with V-gene and J-gene trimming of TCR beta chains, and the association was replicated in an independent cohort. In a later analysis, around 17,000 TCR beta sequences were associated with specific HLA alleles at a false discovery rate of 0.05. When HLA alleles, especially DR and DQ, strongly co-occurred, attributing TCR associations to individual alleles was difficult. HLA typing was unavailable for some donors at each locus, so association tests used only the typed subset. The cohort was sequenced for TCR beta chains only, and without alpha or paired-chain data the features that could be detected were limited. Roughly 17 rarely observed V segments, including chromosome 9 orphons, were excluded from the earlier analysis of about 500 of the donors because counts were too low. A further reported finding was that TCR beta sequences accurately predicted the HLA-A and HLA-B alleles for most subjects in the first cohort. The study gave a list of some 150 TCR beta chains associated with cytomegalovirus. A later analysis found that TCR association rates varied across HLA loci, with DRB1 alleles showing the most associated TCRs and HLA-C alleles the fewest. A group of highly shared sequence variants was considered likely to be a technical artifact of the sequencing pipeline. Some IMGT-functional V segments, including TRBV6-2 and TRBV6-3, could not be distinguished by the 87-base-pair reads and were therefore excluded. Most TCR sequences were observed very rarely across donors, whereas some public TCRs were present in many individuals. In a later analysis, HLA-associated TCR beta chains were found to be more clonally expanded and to have lower generation probabilities than equally common non-associated chains. In a later analysis, several top co-occurrence clusters were reported to appear linked to parvovirus B19, influenza, CMV and Epstein-Barr virus. CMV serostatus was the only immune exposure information available for the cohort. Linkage disequilibrium might explain the correlated functional status among segregating V segments, but an unknown experimental factor could not be excluded. The classifier was reported to diagnose cytomegalovirus status with high specificity and sensitivity in both the original and validation cohorts. The authors suggested that the approach could potentially be generalized to other disease states and immunological phenotypes.

The cohort was made up of roughly 670 healthy bone marrow donors. All cohort members were sampled while nominally healthy, although unrecorded immune exposures were likely present. The donor tested CMV seronegative and was one of the 352 seronegative cohort members. A peripheral blood sample was provided by each donor, and peripheral blood mononuclear cells were used for TCR beta sequencing. Genomic DNA was extracted from the blood cell samples with the Qiagen DNeasy Blood Extraction Kit. Including the terminal cysteine and phenylalanine, the CDR3 comprises 14 residues. The read is trimmed to its CDR3 DNA, 42 bases read in frame from base 1. CDR1 MNHEY and CDR2 SVGAGI are derived from the germline V gene. V loses 0 bases at its end and J loses 10 bases; junction bases beyond the gene matches: 7. This clone showed up just once. Its antigen specificity is not known. Base qualities are not provided; no much larger clone lies one nucleotide away.

The specimen sequenced was PBMCs. The receptor's source is a man aged 35 to 55 in good health and CMV-seronegative. The V gene is TRBV6-5 and the J gene is TRBJ1-1; 8 bases in between match TRBD1. The nucleotides are TGTGCCAGCAGTTACTCACAGGGGGGCCTGGGAGCTTTCTTT. Protein translation: CASSYSQGGLGAFF.